These 26 T cell receptor beta chains share one sample of origin, sequenced in a study of blood T cells in healthy people across ages. Together with a sample-barcoded 5' primer, a J-beta primer mix was included in a second PCR lasting roughly 6 to 12 cycles. TCRdb re-called the 5' RACE reads through MiXCR, storing one row per CDR3 protein. This sample carries about 640,000 distinct CDR3 sequences, around 31% of them seen once, and the ten largest clones take around 14%. Sample: blood. These receptors were taken from a woman of 80 years or more in good health.

This clonotype was recorded many times. V is TRBV7-6 and J is TRBJ2-1; TRBD1 is a possible D gene (6 bases). This CDR3 contains 15 residues. CDR1 is SGHVS, CDR2 FNYEAQ, per germline. V was cut by 1 base and J by 4 bases, with 11 bases left in between. In DNA form, the CDR3 reads TGTGCCAGCAGCTTAGTGGGACAACCTTACAATGAGCAGTTCTTC. This gives the protein CASSLVGQPYNEQFF.

A remark on this clonotype: A much larger clone differs from this one at a single base, so this may be a read error. The chain employs TRBV4-3 and TRBJ1-2; perhaps TRBD1 as D (6 bases). The CDR3 length is 13 residues. Per the germline V gene, CDR1 is LGHNA and CDR2 is YSLEER. The CDR3 reads CANSQRTDYGYTF. Written as DNA, the CDR3 is TGCGCCAACAGCCAAAGGACAGATTATGGCTACACCTTC.

This clonotype was seen ten or more times. J is TRBJ1-2 and V is TRBV6-6; 8 positions agree with TRBD1. CDR1 and CDR2 from the germline V gene are MNHNY and SVGAGI (reference sequence). V shed 6 bases and J 9 bases; nucleotides not matched to a gene: 12. CDR3 size: 14 residues. The CDR3 DNA follows: TGTGCCAGCAGCCCCCTCTTGGGACAGGCAAGCTACACCTTC. This gives the protein CASSPLLGQASYTF.

This clonotype was recorded a few times. The rearrangement joins TRBV6-6 to TRBJ1-1; possibly TRBD1 for D (6 bases). The CDR3 has 12 residues. Germline V gene lookup returns CDR1 MNHNY and CDR2 SVGAGI (reference sequence). Trimming shortened V by 6 bases and J by 5 bases, and 10 bases separated the two germline ends. This chain's CDR3 is CASSFGQTEAFF. The CDR3 DNA sequence: TGTGCCAGCAGCTTCGGACAGACTGAAGCTTTCTTT.

J is TRBJ2-7 and V is TRBV7-6; weak D call: TRBD1 (5 bases). Trimming stripped 5 bases from V and 7 bases from J, with 21 bases between. This CDR3 region has 15 residues. Germline-derived CDR1 and CDR2 are SGHVS and FNYEAQ. The CDR3: CASSPRALLSWEQYF. CDR3 sequence (DNA): TGTGCCAGCAGCCCCAGGGCCCTCCTCTCGTGGGAGCAGTACTTC.

This clonotype appeared many times. Possible read error: a much larger clone is one base away. This chain uses TRBV12-3 or TRBV12-4 with TRBJ2-5; a weak D match, TRBD1 (5 bases). V was pared by 4 bases and J by 7 bases, with 13 bases between. This CDR3 is built from 13 residues. This CDR3 is CASSSLGVGTQYF. The CDR3 nucleotides are TGTGCCAGCAGTTCCCTAGGGGTTGGGACCCAGTACTTC.

This clonotype has only a few counts. The V gene is TRBV27, the J gene TRBJ1-2; weak D call: TRBD1 (6 bases). The V gene lost 1 base and the J gene lost 6 bases, with 15 bases spanning the gap. This CDR3 comprises 15 residues. Germline assignment: CDR1 MNHEY and CDR2 SMNVEV (reference sequence). CDR3 loop: CASSLYGGAGDGYTF. The CDR3 coding sequence is TGTGCCAGCAGTTTATATGGGGGCGCCGGGGATGGCTACACCTTC.

In its sample, this clonotype was seen many times. The chain employs TRBV5-5 and TRBJ2-7; TRBD2 is a possible D gene (5 bases). Germline V gene lookup returns CDR1 SGHKS and CDR2 YYEKEE (reference sequence). V shed 4 bases and J shed 1 base, with 12 bases lying between them. The CDR3 totals 14 residues. The CDR3 protein is CASSLANPSYEQYF. The CDR3 region has the DNA TGTGCCAGCAGCCTAGCAAACCCTTCCTACGAGCAGTACTTC.

This clonotype was seen many times. V usage is TRBV9 and J usage is TRBJ2-5; 8 bases line up with TRBD1. Germline CDR1 SGDLS, CDR2 YYNGEE. Trimming removed 0 bases from V and 5 bases from J; junction bases left unmatched: 6. The CDR3 covers 15 residues. CDR3: CASSVGQGIGETQYF. As DNA, the CDR3 is TGTGCCAGCAGCGTAGGACAGGGGATAGGGGAGACCCAGTACTTC.

At least ten counts were recorded for this clonotype. V gene TRBV7-8 combines with J gene TRBJ2-7; the D call may be TRBD1 or TRBD2 (6 bases each). The V gene lost 0 bases and the J gene lost 2 bases, with 8 bases spanning the gap. The CDR3 is made up of 14 amino acids. Germline V CDR1 and CDR2: SGHVS, FQNEAQ. The chain's CDR3 is CASSLAGGAYEQYF. The CDR3 bases are TGTGCCAGCAGCTTAGCGGGGGGCGCCTACGAGCAGTACTTC. Looking up the rest from reference TRBV7-8 and TRBJ2-7 gives the full variable domain: GAGVSQSPRYKVAKRGQDVALRCDPISGHVSLFWYQQALGQGPEFLTYFQNEAQLDKSGLPSDRFFAERPEGSVSTLKIQRTQQEDSAVYLCASSLAGGAYEQYFGPGTRLTVT.

This clonotype was picked up many times. The chain joins TRBV20-1 to TRBJ2-1; 7 positions match TRBD1. The CDR3 length is 14 residues. Germline CDR1 reads DFQATT; CDR2 reads SNEGSKA (reference sequence). J was trimmed by 2 bases and V by 6 bases; bases with no gene match: 7. CDR3: CSAREQGAYNEQFF. In DNA, the CDR3 is TGCAGTGCCCGAGAGCAGGGGGCCTACAATGAGCAGTTCTTC.

This clonotype showed up many times. The chain joins TRBV4-1 to TRBJ2-5; D is undetermined. The V end lost 1 base, the J end lost 1 base, and 10 bases lay between the germline ends. Germline CDR1 reads MGHRA; CDR2 reads YSYEKL. This CDR3 comprises 15 residues. The CDR3 nucleotides read TGCGCCAGCAGCCAAGTCGGACGGCTCCAAGAGACCCAGTACTTC. Protein product: CASSQVGRLQETQYF.

This clonotype appeared many times. The chain couples TRBV7-8 to TRBJ2-5; perhaps TRBD2 as D (5 bases). Germline CDR1 SGHVS, CDR2 FQNEAQ. The germline V and J ends were trimmed by 5 bases and 5 bases, with 18 bases remaining between them. The length of the CDR3 is 15 residues. CDR3 nucleotides: TGTGCCAGCAGCCCCCGGGTCAACAGCGGCGAGACCCAGTACTTC. It is translated as CASSPRVNSGETQYF.

Ten or more counts support this clonotype. The V call is TRBV7-9, the J call TRBJ2-1; D gene ambiguous. The CDR3 length is 19 residues. Per germline, CDR1 SEHNR and CDR2 FQNEAQ (reference sequence). V was pared by 1 base and J by 4 bases, with 23 bases between. This CDR3 reads CASSLVLGSSVGVYNEQFF. The CDR3 region has the DNA TGTGCCAGCAGCTTAGTCCTTGGTTCCTCCGTTGGGGTTTACAATGAGCAGTTCTTC.

This clonotype was observed at least ten times. The DNA for the CDR3 is TGTGCCAGCAGCAACCGGGACAGTTACAATGAGCAGTTCTTC. Protein: CASSNRDSYNEQFF. The gene calls are TRBV7-9 and TRBJ2-1; TRBD1 agrees at 7 bases. The CDR3 consists of 14 residues. Trimming removed 5 bases from V and 4 bases from J; junction bases left unmatched: 5. Germline V CDR1 and CDR2: SEHNR, FQNEAQ (reference sequence). Full variable domain (missing parts from reference TRBV7-9 and TRBJ2-1): DTGVSQNPRHKITKRGQNVTFRCDPISEHNRLYWYRQTLGQGPEFLTYFQNEAQLEKSRLLSDRFSAERPKGSFSTLEIQRTEQGDSAMYLCASSNRDSYNEQFFGPGTRLTVL.

This chain connects TRBV7-9 to TRBJ1-1, with D hard to call. V lost 4 bases to trimming and J lost 11 bases, with 20 bases between them. CDR3 length equals 14 residues. Germline CDR1 SEHNR, CDR2 FQNEAQ (reference sequence). The chain's CDR3 is CASSSGRTLSSAFF. CDR3 in DNA: TGTGCCAGCAGCTCCGGGCGGACCTTATCGTCGGCTTTCTTT.

Only a few counts were recorded for this clonotype. The J gene is TRBJ1-2, the V gene TRBV5-4, with D uncertain. V dropped 0 bases and J dropped 7 bases, with 16 bases sitting between them. CDR3 size: 15 residues. Germline V lookup: CDR1 SGHNT, CDR2 YYREEE (reference sequence). CDR3 DNA: TGTGCCAGCAGCTTGGGGTCCCGGGTCGACTGTGGCTACACCTTC. Translation gives CASSLGSRVDCGYTF.

The chain has TRBV6-1 and TRBJ2-3, with 7 bases aligning to TRBD2. V gave up 0 bases and J gave up 8 bases; unmatched junction bases: 2. The CDR3 extends over 13 amino acids. Per germline, CDR1 MNHNS and CDR2 SASEGT. CDR3 amino acids: CASSEAREGTQYF. Here the CDR3 DNA reads TGTGCCAGCAGTGAAGCGAGGGAGGGTACGCAGTATTTT.

This clonotype was seen more than once but under ten times. The V call is TRBV5-1, the J call TRBJ1-3; no clear D gene. V was trimmed by 0 bases and J by 0 bases, leaving 10 bases between them. CDR3 length equals 16 residues. Germline assignment: CDR1 SGHRS and CDR2 YFSETQ. The CDR3 bases are TGCGCCAGCAGCTTGGTTCTGGGGAACTCTGGAAACACCATATATTTT. This sequence encodes CASSLVLGNSGNTIYF.

This clonotype was counted many times. This rearrangement joins TRBV20-1 to TRBJ2-5, with D unclear. V shed 5 bases and J shed 1 base, with 11 bases lying between them. Germline V gene sequence: CDR1 DFQATT, CDR2 SNEGSKA (reference sequence). This CDR3 region has 13 residues. CDR3 nucleotide sequence: TGCAGTGCTCCCCACGGCGGCCAAGAGACCCAGTACTTC. This sequence encodes CSAPHGGQETQYF.

As for this clonotype: It is unclear where the CDR3 begins or ends on the DNA, so no DNA is shown, and the CDR3 is as TCRdb lists it. The genes are TRBV20-1 and TRBJ1-2; TRBD1 was called by the table and not checked on the DNA. Termini included, the CDR3 measures 24 amino acids. Germline CDR1 DFQATT, CDR2 SNEGSKA (reference sequence). This CDR3 reads CSASRDIPYEQYFGAGTDYYGYTF.

Ten or more counts support this clonotype. The CDR3 bases are TGTGCCAGCAGCCTAGACGGCGTTGCAACTAATGAAAAACTGTTTTTT. Translated: CASSLDGVATNEKLFF. The chain has TRBV7-9 and TRBJ1-4; D is unclear. The CDR3 contains 16 residues. Germline-derived CDR1 and CDR2 are SEHNR and FQNEAQ (reference sequence). Trimming stripped 5 bases from V and 0 bases from J, with 13 bases between.

This clonotype was picked up many times. The rearrangement uses TRBV20-1 and TRBJ1-1; D is perhaps TRBD1 (5 bases). Germline V lookup: CDR1 DFQATT, CDR2 SNEGSKA (reference sequence). Trimming pared 0 bases from V and 6 bases from J, leaving 8 bases between. The CDR3 is 12 residues long. CDR3 coding DNA: TGCAGTGCTAGAGATCAGACAGCTGAAGCTTTCTTT. Translating gives CSARDQTAEAFF.

J is TRBJ2-2 and V is TRBV5-1, with a tentative D call TRBD1 (6 bases). CDR3 size: 15 residues. With 4 bases removed from V and 1 base from J, the gap between germline ends came to 11 bases. Germline lookup yields CDR1 SGHRS and CDR2 YFSETQ. CDR3 DNA sequence: TGCGCCAGCAGCCAGGGACACCGGAACACCGGGGAGCTGTTTTTT. This codes for CASSQGHRNTGELFF.

The chain links TRBV12-3 or TRBV12-4 to TRBJ1-2; D is ambiguous. V shed 3 bases and J shed 6 bases, with 17 bases lying between them. CDR3 length equals 15 residues. Written as DNA, the CDR3 is TGTGCCAGCAGTTTCTTCGGCGGCCAGCGCCATGGCTACACCTTC. The encoded protein is CASSFFGGQRHGYTF.

The table lists this clonotype with many counts. The chain employs TRBV2 and TRBJ1-2; D may be TRBD1 (6 bases). The CDR3 has 13 residues. Germline assignment: CDR1 SNHLY and CDR2 FYNNEI. Trimming removed 4 bases at V and 8 bases at J, with 14 bases between. The CDR3 region has the DNA TGTGCCAGCAGTGTAGGGGGGGCCGGCGGCTACACCTTC. It is translated as CASSVGGAGGYTF.